This TCR beta chain was recovered during a study of shared clonotypes between healthy human individuals. Produced via immunoSEQ multiplex PCR; TCRdb's table is partial and in-frame only. This table holds about 2,200,000 clones, 90% to 95% found once. Selected positively for CCR7 and CD45RO-negative, naive CD8 cells excluded terminally differentiated effector memory CD45RA+ cells. Concerning this clone: The antigen remains undetermined.

General observations from the study: Compared with clonotypes that all four donors shared, non-shared clonotypes had lower generation probabilities.

CDR1 and CDR2 (germline): SEHNR, FQNEAQ (reference sequence). With 3 bases removed from V and 7 bases from J, the gap between germline ends came to 28 bases. CDR3 size: 19 residues. Sequencing was carried out using naive CD8+ T cells from PBMCs. This sequence was found in a man between 18 and 29 years old in good health. Some clones in this sample may be carry-over from other donors' samples. V is TRBV7-9 and J is TRBJ2-1; D may be TRBD1 or TRBD2 (5 bases each). The CDR3 loop reads CASSFLVLTGVRVTNEQFF. As DNA, the CDR3 is TGTGCCAGCAGCTTCCTCGTTCTCACCGGGGTCAGGGTGACGAATGAGCAGTTCTTC.